A single TCR beta chain is shown here with its context. The antigen this receptor binds is unknown. No qualities accompany the bases; no much larger clone lies one base away. High-throughput TCR beta sequencing profiled peripheral blood CD8+ and CD4+ T cells from healthy donors, Susac syndrome patients and multiple sclerosis patients. Healthy donors were age- and sex-matched controls. Bulk CD8+ and CD4+ T cells were purified magnetically by negative isolation, whereas CD8+ TEMRA cells were enriched by FACS. Blood was collected in EDTA tubes and processed within 24 hours, with PBMCs isolated through density gradient centrifugation. PBMCs destined for TCR sequencing were cryopreserved in liquid nitrogen and later thawed in a 37 °C water bath. Purity of sorted or isolated CD4+, CD8+ and CD8+ TEMRA cells was at least 90%. RNA was extracted using the RNeasy kit, and about 0.5 to 1 microgram was reverse transcribed with random hexamers. The immunoSEQ multiplex PCR assay, which covers 54 Vbeta and 13 Jbeta segments, was used to amplify TCR beta CDR3 regions. PCR amplification bias was corrected by using a synthetic template baseline for primer optimization and computational correction. Processing in the source paper ran as follows. Only productive sequences were kept, with reads annotated to V, D and J genes according to IMGT and analyzed in immunoSEQ Analyzer. To calculate clonality, Shannon entropy was normalized by log2 of the number of productive unique sequences and then subtracted from one. Public and private clones were assessed among the 100 most prevalent clones of each patient and control. Clones were defined as Susac-specific when absent from the healthy and MS cohorts, from fewer than 1,200 published viral clones and from other ImmuneACCESS disease sequences. TCRdb reanalyzed the raw reads on its own, using fastp at Q25 for trimming and MiXCR for clone calling, and kept in-frame beta chains. Entries that share a CDR3 protein sequence are merged under the most common genes and DNA. These V and J calls are TCRdb output, not the study's own analysis. Within this sample are just over 80,000 distinct CDR3 sequences, with around 94% of them counted one time only. The ten largest make up 0.2% to 0.3% of the sample.

This sample stems from a study of CD8 T cells in Susac syndrome (dated by TCRdb to the late 2010s). Context from the whole study: The study used repertoire sequencing to test whether antigen drove CD8+ T cell activation and differentiation in Susac syndrome. The clonality of the CD8+ T cell repertoire was compared across 11 to 12 healthy donors, around 14 Susac syndrome patients and around 16 multiple sclerosis patients.

V and J lose 7 bases and 0 bases, and a span of 17 bases separates them. The germline V gene sets CDR1 to SGHRS and CDR2 to YFSETQ. Including the terminal cysteine and phenylalanine, the CDR3 comprises 16 residues. The sequence is cut down to CDR3 DNA, 48 bases in frame from base 1. The research as a whole found: The study acknowledged that relatively few individuals were included in the TCR sequencing and HLA analysis.

The chain links TRBV5-1 with TRBJ2-1; a weak D assignment points to TRBD2 (5 bases agree). This clonotype was obtained from a human donor in good health. Sequencing was carried out using CD8+ T cells from PBMCs. The nucleotide sequence is TGCGCCAGCGAGGAGGAGCCCAGGAGCTCCTACAATGAGCAGTTCTTC. This translates into CASEEEPRSSYNEQFF.